The source of this T cell receptor (beta chain) is a study of OX40 agonist ivuxolimab in advanced cancers. For the study at large: Ivuxolimab, an antibody acting as an agonist of OX40 (CD134), was used to treat patients. Dosing consisted of intravenous ivuxolimab at 0.01 to 10 mg/kg every 2 weeks.

This table comes from immunoSEQ multiplex PCR, and its TCRdb copy is limited to in-frame clones, with some not included. The sample includes some 74,000 clones, around 80% of them seen just once. Germline V CDR1 and CDR2: SGHNT, YENEEA. This CDR3 spans 15 amino acids. With V trimmed by 3 bases and J by 3 bases, 3 bases remained unmatched. Study-wide results and caveats: Average numbers of expanded clones were greater in CD8+ T cells than in CD4+.

With regard to this clone: Its antigen remains unknown.

The rearrangement uses TRBV11-3 and TRBJ2-1; 9 bases match TRBD2. The sample in question was CD4+ or CD8+ T cells sorted from blood, obtained in a trial of the OX40 agonist ivuxolimab. The receptor was derived from an adult with an advanced solid tumor such as melanoma, head and neck, liver or kidney cancer. As DNA, the CDR3 is TGTGCCAGCAGCTTTCGACTAGCGGACTACAATGAGCAGTTCTTC. Translation gives CASSFRLADYNEQFF.